Listed below are T cell receptor beta chains from one sample, sequenced in a study of blood T cell repertoires in COVID-19. Clones were read by immunoSEQ multiplex PCR, and TCRdb kept only the in-frame ones, dropping some. The profile shows fewer than 200,000 clones, approximately 87% of them singletons. The sequenced sample consisted of peripheral blood. The receptors derive from a man aged 65-85 years with active or convalescent COVID-19. Each CDR3 is given with its conserved first and last residue. A D gene is named only where the DNA matches it firmly. For some rows the clone size is stated as once, few or many, or as a class when expanded; others skip it.

clone_size: .
d_call: .
v_call: TRBV3-1/TRBV3-2
j_call: TRBJ1-1
cdr3_length: 13
cdr3_nt: TGTGCCAGCAGCCAAACAGCTAACACTGAAGCTTTCTTT
cdr3_aa: CASSQTANTEAFF

clone_size: .
d_call: .
v_call: TRBV29-1
j_call: TRBJ1-2
cdr3_length: 15
cdr3_nt: TGCAGCGTTGAAGTTGTCTACAGGCGGTTCTATGGCTACACCTTC
cdr3_aa: CSVEVVYRRFYGYTF

clone_size: once
d_call: .
v_call: TRBV28
j_call: TRBJ1-2
cdr3_length: 16
cdr3_nt: TGTGCCAGCAGTCCTACCAACGCCCAGGGTACCTATGGCTACACCTTC
cdr3_aa: CASSPTNAQGTYGYTF

clone_size: .
d_call: .
v_call: TRBV6-5
j_call: TRBJ2-7
cdr3_length: 13
cdr3_nt: TGTGCCAGCAGTCGACAGGATCACTACGAGCAGTACTTC
cdr3_aa: CASSRQDHYEQYF

clone_size: once
d_call: TRBD1
v_call: TRBV6-2/TRBV6-3
j_call: TRBJ1-5
cdr3_length: 15
cdr3_nt: TGTGCCAGCAGCCGACGGGACAGTAGCAATCAGCCCCAGCATTTT
cdr3_aa: CASSRRDSSNQPQHF

clone_size: few
d_call: TRBD1
v_call: TRBV11-1
j_call: TRBJ2-1
cdr3_length: 16
cdr3_nt: TGTGCCAGCAGCTTTTCACCGAAATTGACAGGGGGCGAGGGGTTCTTC
cdr3_aa: CASSFSPKLTGGEGFF

clone_size: once
d_call: TRBD2
v_call: TRBV5-1
j_call: TRBJ2-3
cdr3_length: 16
cdr3_nt: TGCGCCAGCAGCTTAGCGACTAGCGCCCTCACAGATACGCAGTATTTT
cdr3_aa: CASSLATSALTDTQYF

clone_size: .
d_call: .
v_call: TRBV19
j_call: TRBJ2-4
cdr3_length: 17
cdr3_nt: TGTGCCAGTAGTATAGACGGGGGGCTAGGGGTCAAAAACATTCAGTACTTC
cdr3_aa: CASSIDGGLGVKNIQYF

clone_size: .
d_call: .
v_call: TRBV6-5
j_call: TRBJ2-1
cdr3_length: 15
cdr3_nt: TGTGCCAGCCAAGGCGGGTTAAGCTCCTACAATGAGCAGTTCTTC
cdr3_aa: CASQGGLSSYNEQFF

clone_size: .
d_call: TRBD1
v_call: TRBV5-1
j_call: TRBJ1-5
cdr3_length: 16
cdr3_nt: TGCGCCAGCAGCTTGGGGACAGGGTGGAAGGATCAGCCCCAGCATTTT
cdr3_aa: CASSLGTGWKDQPQHF

clone_size: .
d_call: .
v_call: TRBV3-1/TRBV3-2
j_call: TRBJ2-7
cdr3_length: 15
cdr3_nt: TGTGCCAGCAGCCAAGACGACGGGAGCTCCTACGAGCAGTACTTC
cdr3_aa: CASSQDDGSSYEQYF

clone_size: .
d_call: TRBD1
v_call: TRBV7-2
j_call: TRBJ2-1
cdr3_length: 16
cdr3_nt: TGTGCCAGCAGCCTCAGGGACAGACTGTCCTACAATGAGCAGTTCTTC
cdr3_aa: CASSLRDRLSYNEQFF

clone_size: .
d_call: .
v_call: TRBV29-1
j_call: TRBJ1-2
cdr3_length: 12
cdr3_nt: TGCAGCGTTGCACGACAGTCCTATGGCTACACCTTC
cdr3_aa: CSVARQSYGYTF

clone_size: .
d_call: TRBD1
v_call: TRBV7-9
j_call: TRBJ2-4
cdr3_length: 15
cdr3_nt: TGTGCCAGCGGGTTTGGGACAGGGGAGGTGAACATTCAGTACTTC
cdr3_aa: CASGFGTGEVNIQYF

clone_size: .
d_call: TRBD1
v_call: TRBV3-1/TRBV3-2
j_call: TRBJ1-1
cdr3_length: 15
cdr3_nt: TGTGCCAGCAGCCAAGATCCCCGGGGGACAGCGTGGGCTTTCTTT
cdr3_aa: CASSQDPRGTAWAFF

clone_size: .
d_call: .
v_call: TRBV29-1
j_call: TRBJ2-7
cdr3_length: 14
cdr3_nt: TGCAGCGTTGCTGGTGACAGGCTCCCCCGTGGGCAGTACTTC
cdr3_aa: CSVAGDRLPRGQYF

clone_size: .
d_call: .
v_call: TRBV24-1
j_call: TRBJ2-1
cdr3_length: 13
cdr3_nt: TGTGCCACGTCAGGAAGCTCCTACAATGAGCAGTTCTTC
cdr3_aa: CATSGSSYNEQFF

clone_size: .
d_call: .
v_call: TRBV12-5
j_call: TRBJ1-5
cdr3_length: 17
cdr3_nt: TGTGCTAGTGGTTTGGCCGGACACGAAATTAGCAATCAGCCCCAGCATTTT
cdr3_aa: CASGLAGHEISNQPQHF

clone_size: .
d_call: TRBD1
v_call: TRBV19
j_call: TRBJ1-5
cdr3_length: 14
cdr3_nt: TGTGCCAGTAGTTATCAGGGGGCCCATCAGCCCCAGCATTTT
cdr3_aa: CASSYQGAHQPQHF

clone_size: once
d_call: TRBD2
v_call: TRBV6-5
j_call: TRBJ2-7
cdr3_length: 15
cdr3_nt: TGTGCCAGCAGTTACGAAGCGGGAAGATCCTACGAGCAGTACTTC
cdr3_aa: CASSYEAGRSYEQYF

clone_size: .
d_call: .
v_call: TRBV3-1/TRBV3-2
j_call: TRBJ2-1
cdr3_length: 13
cdr3_nt: TGTGCCAGCAGCCAAGGACTAGTGAATGAGCAGTTCTTC
cdr3_aa: CASSQGLVNEQFF

clone_size: .
d_call: .
v_call: TRBV6-2/TRBV6-3
j_call: TRBJ1-6
cdr3_length: 13
cdr3_nt: TGTGCCAGCAGCCTCACAGATAATTCACCCCTCCACTTT
cdr3_aa: CASSLTDNSPLHF

clone_size: .
d_call: .
v_call: TRBV5-1
j_call: TRBJ1-6
cdr3_length: 13
cdr3_nt: TGCGCCAGCCGACAGGCCTCGGATTCACCCCTCCACTTT
cdr3_aa: CASRQASDSPLHF

clone_size: .
d_call: .
v_call: TRBV2
j_call: TRBJ1-1
cdr3_length: 15
cdr3_nt: TGTGCCAGCAGTGAGAGGGGCGGGATGAACACTGAAGCTTTCTTT
cdr3_aa: CASSERGGMNTEAFF

clone_size: .
d_call: .
v_call: TRBV6-5
j_call: TRBJ2-7
cdr3_length: 15
cdr3_nt: TGTGCCAGCTACCTTAATCTGGGGGCCTCCTACGAGCAGTACTTC
cdr3_aa: CASYLNLGASYEQYF

clone_size: .
d_call: TRBD1
v_call: TRBV6-5
j_call: TRBJ1-3
cdr3_length: 15
cdr3_nt: TGTGCCAGCAGTCTGGGACAGGACATGGGAAACACCATATATTTT
cdr3_aa: CASSLGQDMGNTIYF

clone_size: few
d_call: TRBD1
v_call: TRBV6-2/TRBV6-3
j_call: TRBJ1-2
cdr3_length: 14
cdr3_nt: TGTGCCAGCAGTTACTCGACAGGGGGATATGGCTACACCTTC
cdr3_aa: CASSYSTGGYGYTF

clone_size: .
d_call: .
v_call: TRBV19
j_call: TRBJ1-1
cdr3_length: 13
cdr3_nt: TGTGCCAGTAGTCTACAGGGGAACACTGAAGCTTTCTTT
cdr3_aa: CASSLQGNTEAFF

clone_size: few
d_call: TRBD1
v_call: TRBV29-1
j_call: TRBJ1-2
cdr3_length: 14
cdr3_nt: TGCAGCGTGGCAGGGGGCGGTGAGGTCTATGGCTACACCTTC
cdr3_aa: CSVAGGGEVYGYTF

clone_size: .
d_call: .
v_call: TRBV30
j_call: TRBJ1-1
cdr3_length: 14
cdr3_nt: TGTGCCTGGACACCGGGACACCCGAACACTGAAGCTTTCTTT
cdr3_aa: CAWTPGHPNTEAFF

clone_size: .
d_call: .
v_call: TRBV12-3/TRBV12-4
j_call: TRBJ2-7
cdr3_length: 11
cdr3_nt: TGTGCCAGCAGTTCGTGGCCCGAGCAGTACTTC
cdr3_aa: CASSSWPEQYF

clone_size: .
d_call: TRBD1
v_call: TRBV6-5
j_call: TRBJ1-1
cdr3_length: 14
cdr3_nt: TGTGCCAGCAGTTACGACAGGGGGCCGGGGGGAGCTTTCTTT
cdr3_aa: CASSYDRGPGGAFF

clone_size: .
d_call: .
v_call: TRBV2
j_call: TRBJ2-5
cdr3_length: 13
cdr3_nt: TGTGCCAGCACCGCGGGACAGCAAGAGACCCAGTACTTC
cdr3_aa: CASTAGQQETQYF

clone_size: .
d_call: TRBD2
v_call: TRBV6-1
j_call: TRBJ2-7
cdr3_length: 15
cdr3_nt: TGTGCCAGCAGTGAATTTAGCGGGAGGCTGAGTCGGCAGTACTTC
cdr3_aa: CASSEFSGRLSRQYF

clone_size: .
d_call: TRBD1
v_call: TRBV5-4
j_call: TRBJ2-7
cdr3_length: 14
cdr3_nt: TGTGCCAGCAGCTTGGGACAGGGGGGCTACGAGCAGTACTTC
cdr3_aa: CASSLGQGGYEQYF

clone_size: .
d_call: TRBD2
v_call: TRBV2
j_call: TRBJ2-3
cdr3_length: 15
cdr3_nt: TGTGCCAGCCGCGGGCTAGCGGGACGCACAGATACGCAGTATTTT
cdr3_aa: CASRGLAGRTDTQYF

clone_size: .
d_call: TRBD2
v_call: TRBV7-3
j_call: TRBJ2-1
cdr3_length: 15
cdr3_nt: TGTGCCAGCAGCTTTGCAGCGGGAGCCAGTAGTGAGCAGTTCTTC
cdr3_aa: CASSFAAGASSEQFF

clone_size: .
d_call: .
v_call: TRBV10-2
j_call: TRBJ2-7
cdr3_length: 15
cdr3_nt: TGCGCCAGCAGAACCGGGCCCCGGGGTGACTACGAGCAGTACTTC
cdr3_aa: CASRTGPRGDYEQYF

clone_size: .
d_call: .
v_call: TRBV19
j_call: TRBJ2-7
cdr3_length: 16
cdr3_nt: TGTGCCAGTAGTATAGGGCCCCCCCGGACAGCCTACGAGCAGTACTTC
cdr3_aa: CASSIGPPRTAYEQYF

clone_size: once
d_call: .
v_call: TRBV5-6
j_call: TRBJ1-2
cdr3_length: 14
cdr3_nt: TGTGCCAGCAGCTTGTTTTACAGTAGCTATGGCTACACCTTC
cdr3_aa: CASSLFYSSYGYTF

clone_size: .
d_call: .
v_call: TRBV9
j_call: TRBJ1-2
cdr3_length: 15
cdr3_nt: TGTGCCAGCATTCCTTCCTGGAGGGACCACTATGGCTACACCTTC
cdr3_aa: CASIPSWRDHYGYTF

clone_size: once
d_call: TRBD1
v_call: TRBV4-1
j_call: TRBJ2-1
cdr3_length: 16
cdr3_nt: TGCGCCAGCAGCCAAGGACAGGGGAACTCCTACAATGAGCAGTTCTTC
cdr3_aa: CASSQGQGNSYNEQFF

clone_size: .
d_call: .
v_call: TRBV7-9
j_call: TRBJ2-3
cdr3_length: 16
cdr3_nt: TGTGCCAGCAGCATTACCCTATTAGCGGCCACAGATACGCAGTATTTT
cdr3_aa: CASSITLLAATDTQYF

clone_size: .
d_call: .
v_call: TRBV28
j_call: TRBJ2-2
cdr3_length: 15
cdr3_nt: TGTGCCACTAAGGGGTTCGGGAGTGGCACCGGGGAGCTGTTTTTT
cdr3_aa: CATKGFGSGTGELFF

clone_size: .
d_call: TRBD2
v_call: TRBV5-1
j_call: TRBJ2-7
cdr3_length: 13
cdr3_nt: TGCGCCAGCATCCGGGAGGGGTCCTACGAGCAGTACTTC
cdr3_aa: CASIREGSYEQYF

clone_size: once
d_call: .
v_call: TRBV20-1
j_call: TRBJ2-7
cdr3_length: 12
cdr3_nt: TGCAGTGCTAGTCACGGAGGCTCCGAGCAGTACTTC
cdr3_aa: CSASHGGSEQYF

clone_size: .
d_call: .
v_call: TRBV5-5
j_call: TRBJ1-1
cdr3_length: 14
cdr3_nt: TGTGCCAGCAGCTTGGAGACCGCGGGAACTGAAGCTTTCTTT
cdr3_aa: CASSLETAGTEAFF

clone_size: few
d_call: TRBD1
v_call: TRBV18
j_call: TRBJ2-2
cdr3_length: 18
cdr3_nt: TGTGCCAGCTCACCCTCGGGGACAGTGGTAACGAACACCGGGGAGCTGTTTTTT
cdr3_aa: CASSPSGTVVTNTGELFF

clone_size: .
d_call: TRBD1
v_call: TRBV6-5
j_call: TRBJ1-3
cdr3_length: 15
cdr3_nt: TGTGCCAGCAGCAACAGGGGATCCTCTGGAAACACCATATATTTT
cdr3_aa: CASSNRGSSGNTIYF

clone_size: .
d_call: .
v_call: TRBV6-5
j_call: TRBJ1-2
cdr3_length: 13
cdr3_nt: TGTGCCAGCAGTAACAGGGAAAACTATGGCTACACCTTC
cdr3_aa: CASSNRENYGYTF

clone_size: .
d_call: TRBD1
v_call: TRBV27
j_call: TRBJ1-4
cdr3_length: 13
cdr3_nt: TGTGCCAGCAGGCCGGGACAGGGTACCGAACTGTTTTTT
cdr3_aa: CASRPGQGTELFF